The 12 T cell receptor beta chains presented below share a single source sample, sequenced in a study of CD8+CD57+ T cells in acquired aplastic anemia. The use of genomic DNA as template underpinned the TCR beta VDJ and CDR3 profiling. In TCRdb, the reads were re-called with MiXCR into one record per CDR3 protein. In the table there are about 110,000 distinct CDR3 sequences, roughly 50% of which are singletons. Sequenced material: sorted CD4+, CD8+, or CD8+CD57+ T cells (not recorded which) from PBMCs. The receptors stem from a human donor in good health, serving as a control.

This clonotype showed up many times. This chain connects TRBV10-3 to TRBJ1-2; 7 bases map to TRBD1. Germline V CDR1 and CDR2: ENHRY, SYGVKD. The V gene end was trimmed by 4 bases and the J gene end by 5 bases; junction bases not matched to a gene: 4. The CDR3 is made up of 13 amino acids. Here the CDR3 reads CAISARGPYGYTF. The CDR3 DNA reads as TGTGCCATCAGTGCTAGGGGGCCTTATGGCTACACCTTC.

This rearrangement joins TRBV27 to TRBJ2-3; the D is unclear. This CDR3 has 15 amino acids. V lost 7 bases to trimming and J lost 4 bases, with 18 bases between them. Germline lookup yields CDR1 MNHEY and CDR2 SMNVEV (reference sequence). CDR3 DNA: TGTGCCAGCACCGACACCAAGCAAGACGCAGATACGCAGTATTTT. This encodes CASTDTKQDADTQYF.

This clonotype was recorded only once. This rearrangement joins TRBV2 to TRBJ1-5, with a possible D match to TRBD1 (6 bases). V lost 8 bases and J lost 0, with 14 bases in between. The CDR3 runs to 15 residues. Germline lookup yields CDR1 SNHLY and CDR2 FYNNEI. The CDR3 bases are TGTGCCAGCGGGTTGGACAGCCATAGCAATCAGCCCCAGCATTTT. As protein: CASGLDSHSNQPQHF.

This clonotype has at least ten counts. The chain combines TRBV7-9 with TRBJ1-2; possible D gene TRBD1, 6 bases. CDR3 length: 19 amino acids. Per the germline V gene, CDR1 is SEHNR and CDR2 is FQNEAQ (reference sequence). V lost 4 bases and J lost 6, with 30 bases in between. The CDR3 here is CASSSLTGKQGPRLDGYTF. The CDR3 DNA sequence: TGTGCCAGCAGCTCCCTGACGGGTAAACAGGGTCCCCGCCTTGATGGCTACACCTTC.

The V and J genes are TRBV11-2 and TRBJ2-1; no clear D gene. Per the germline V gene, CDR1 is SGHAT and CDR2 is FQNNGV. The CDR3 contains 14 residues. With 1 base removed from V and 10 bases from J, the gap between germline ends came to 14 bases. This chain's CDR3 is CASSLGMGFREQFF. The DNA for the CDR3 is TGTGCCAGCAGCTTAGGGATGGGGTTCCGGGAGCAGTTCTTC.

The chain uses TRBV5-1 and TRBJ2-7; tentatively, D is TRBD1 or TRBD2 (5 bases each). This CDR3 region has 15 residues. Germline CDR1 and CDR2: SGHRS and YFSETQ. The V end was cut by 0 bases, the J end by 6 bases, with 16 bases between. CDR3 sequence reads: CASSLVVGGMGEQYF. As DNA, the CDR3 is TGCGCCAGCAGCTTGGTAGTTGGGGGAATGGGCGAGCAGTACTTC.

This clonotype came up once. V and J are TRBV9 and TRBJ2-5; perhaps TRBD2 as D (7 bases). The germline V gene encodes CDR1 SGDLS and CDR2 YYNGEE. The V end was cut by 3 bases, the J end by 5 bases, with 20 bases between. This CDR3 has 16 amino acids. CDR3 amino acids: CASSAPKGGAWETQYF. CDR3 DNA sequence: TGTGCCAGCAGCGCCCCTAAAGGGGGGGCTTGGGAGACCCAGTACTTC. Supplemented by reference TRBV9 and TRBJ2-5, the full variable domain reads DSGVTQTPKHLITATGQRVTLRCSPRSGDLSVYWYQQSLDQGLQFLIQYYNGEERAKGNILERFSAQQFPDLHSELNLSSLELGDSALYFCASSAPKGGAWETQYFGPGTRLLVL.

This clonotype was seen many times. The chain joins TRBV20-1 to TRBJ1-5, with D possibly being TRBD1 (6 bases). V gave up 3 bases and J gave up 0 bases, with 15 bases separating them. CDR1 is DFQATT and CDR2 is SNEGSKA in the germline V gene (reference sequence). The CDR3 loop spans 16 amino acids. The CDR3 reads CSARTGAGGSNQPQHF. DNA for the CDR3: TGCAGTGCTAGGACGGGGGCCGGGGGTAGCAATCAGCCCCAGCATTTT.

This clonotype was recorded at least ten times. The V gene is TRBV19, the J gene TRBJ2-5; D may match TRBD1 or TRBD2 (5 bases each). This CDR3 has 15 residues. Looked up from germline, CDR1 is LNHDA and CDR2 is SQIVND (reference sequence). The ends were cut back, 7 bases at V and 5 bases at J, with 20 bases in the middle. This CDR3 is CASTLGTGPRETQYF. The CDR3 DNA reads TGTGCCAGTACCCTTGGGACCGGCCCGAGGGAGACCCAGTACTTC. The full variable domain, rest sourced from reference TRBV19 and TRBJ2-5, is DGGITQSPKYLFRKEGQNVTLSCEQNLNHDAMYWYRQDPGQGLRLIYYSQIVNDFQKGDIAEGYSVSREKKESFPLTVTSAQKNPTAFYLCASTLGTGPRETQYFGPGTRLLVL.

The gene calls are TRBV7-8 and TRBJ1-2; no definite D call. Germline loops: CDR1 SGHVS, CDR2 FQNEAQ. The length of the CDR3 is 12 residues. V gave up 5 bases and J gave up 3 bases, with 7 bases separating them. Written as DNA, the CDR3 is TGTGCCAGCAGCACGGATTACTATGGCTACACCTTC. Amino acid sequence: CASSTDYYGYTF.

This chain uses TRBV15 with TRBJ2-5, with D tentatively TRBD2 (7 bases). The CDR3 length is 15 residues. Between the trimmed V and J ends, which lost 0 bases and 5 bases, there was a span of 13 bases. Per germline, CDR1 LNHNV and CDR2 YYDKDF (reference sequence). The CDR3 here is CATSRDNRGAETQYF. Here the CDR3 DNA reads TGTGCCACCAGCAGAGATAACCGGGGGGCTGAGACCCAGTACTTC.

Many counts were recorded for this clonotype. The chain combines TRBV12-3 or TRBV12-4 with TRBJ1-2; no firm D call. This CDR3 has 14 amino acids. V was clipped by 3 bases and J by 5 bases, with 13 bases between them. The CDR3 region has the DNA TGTGCCAGCAGTTTCGGCTCAGAGCCTTATGGCTACACCTTC. Amino acid sequence: CASSFGSEPYGYTF.